Detailed here is one T cell receptor beta chain. Its antigen remains unidentified. The sequenced template was cDNA made from the entire isolated RNA. Data came from immunoSEQ multiplex PCR; TCRdb stores just in-frame clones and leaves some out. The sample shows around 250,000 clones, about 71% of them seen only once. This sample was taken from a study of beta chain features in type 1 diabetes. Sorting based on CD45RO/CCR7/CD25/CD127/CD95/CD27 separated CD4+ naive, central memory, regulatory and stem cell-like memory cells. Trimming cost V 4 bases and J 2 bases, with 10 bases left between them. The germline V gene encodes CDR1 SEHNR and CDR2 FQNEAQ (reference sequence). The CDR3 is 14 amino acids. The study, taken as a whole, reports: Patients with Type 1 diabetes showed moderately but significantly shorter TCRB CDR3s in all four CD4+ subsets.

The sample comprised naive CD4+ T cells from blood. The source is a man aged 30 to 45 in good health. The chain recombines TRBV7-9 with TRBJ2-3; D may be TRBD1 or TRBD2 (5 bases each). The CDR3 DNA reads TGTGCCAGCAGCTCTCACGGGACCACAGATACGCAGTATTTT. Translation: CASSSHGTTDTQYF.